This T cell receptor beta chain is drawn from a study of post-analysis software for immune sequencing data. Built from TCR beta cDNA, the libraries had unique molecular identifiers in them. TCRdb fed the PCR reads into MiXCR, producing one record per CDR3 protein. The sample has under 900,000 distinct CDR3 sequences, under 70% seen once. V lost 3 bases and J lost 2, with 10 bases in between. This CDR3 region has 14 residues. CDR1 SGHTA and CDR2 FQGNSA come from the germline V gene. Broader study findings: There were five or six TRBV segments more frequent in patients than controls, and TRBV5-6, TRBV5-1 and TRBV20-1 were among them.

This clonotype was counted a few times. Its antigen is still unknown. The gene calls are TRBV7-2 and TRBJ2-5; D not certain. The receptor comes from a girl aged 5-17 years with multiple sclerosis. Input material: blood. The CDR3: CASSFGQLQETQYF. Written as DNA, the CDR3 is TGTGCCAGCAGCTTTGGGCAGCTTCAAGAGACCCAGTACTTC.